This TCR beta chain emerged from a study of T cell repertoires in cytomegalovirus infection. On the study more broadly: Recently identified HLA-C-restricted CMV epitopes were among the peptides used. Indications came from public TCR beta signatures; they pointed to CMV infection and to a matching HLA type.

Study-wide findings and caveats: Cumulative public TCR beta family frequency identified carriers of CMV plus the relevant HLA.

This clonotype was recorded a few times. Its target is not known. The germline gene is not matched at one end of the junction; a read error may be the cause. The CDR3 contains 16 residues. The germline V gene encodes CDR1 SGHRS and CDR2 YFSETQ. Using its own MiXCR run on the reads, TCRdb lists one record per CDR3 protein. Of hundreds of thousands of distinct CDR3 sequences in the sample, 42% are singletons; the top ten hold 35% to 50%. The sequence was obtained from a human donor in good health (CMV status not recorded). Some clones in this sample may be carry-over from other donors' samples. V gene TRBV5-1 combines with J gene TRBJ2-3; 13 bases are a match to TRBD2. The sequences come from cultured PBMCs, collected from culture after CMV antigen stimulation. In nucleotides, the CDR3 is TGTGCCAGCAGCCTGGGACTAGCGGGGAGCACAGATACGCAGTATTTT. The encoded protein is CASSLGLAGSTDTQYF. The complete variable domain, with remaining parts taken from reference TRBV5-1 and TRBJ2-3, reads KAGVTQTPRYLIKTRGQQVTLSCSPISGHRSVSWYQQTPGQGLQFLFEYFSETQRNKGNFPGRFSGRQFSNSRSEMNVSTLELGDSALYLCASSLGLAGSTDTQYFGPGTRLTVL.